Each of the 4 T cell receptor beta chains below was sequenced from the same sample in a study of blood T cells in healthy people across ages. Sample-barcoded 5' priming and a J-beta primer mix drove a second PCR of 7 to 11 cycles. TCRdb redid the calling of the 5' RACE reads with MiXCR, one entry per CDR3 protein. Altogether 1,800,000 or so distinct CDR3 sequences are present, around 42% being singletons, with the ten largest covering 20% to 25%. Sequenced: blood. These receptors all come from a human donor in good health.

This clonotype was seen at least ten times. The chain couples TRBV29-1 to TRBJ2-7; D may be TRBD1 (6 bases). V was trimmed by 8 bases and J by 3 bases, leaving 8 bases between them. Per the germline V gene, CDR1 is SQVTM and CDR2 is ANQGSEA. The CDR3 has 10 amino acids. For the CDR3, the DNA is TGCAGCTACAGGGACTACGAGCAGTACTTC. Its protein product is CSYRDYEQYF.

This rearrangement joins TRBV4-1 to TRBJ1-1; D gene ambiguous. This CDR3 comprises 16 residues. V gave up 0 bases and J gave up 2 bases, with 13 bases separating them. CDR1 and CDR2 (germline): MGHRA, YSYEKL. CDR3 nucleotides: TGCGCCAGCAGCCAAGAAATAGGGCAGTTCAACACTGAAGCTTTCTTT. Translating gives CASSQEIGQFNTEAFF.

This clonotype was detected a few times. CDR3 loop: CASSIQVRSNQETQYF. The CDR3 bases are TGCGCCAGCAGCATACAGGTCCGATCGAACCAAGAGACCCAGTACTTC. The rearrangement links TRBV5-1 to TRBJ2-5; D is possibly TRBD1 (5 bases). This CDR3 contains 16 residues. Germline values: CDR1 SGHRS, CDR2 YFSETQ. Deletions cut 4 bases from V and 0 bases from J, with 16 bases between.

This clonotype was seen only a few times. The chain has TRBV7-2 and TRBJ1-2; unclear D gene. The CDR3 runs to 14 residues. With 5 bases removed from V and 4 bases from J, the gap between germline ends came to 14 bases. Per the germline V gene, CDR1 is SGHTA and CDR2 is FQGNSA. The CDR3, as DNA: TGTGCCAGCAGCCAAGGCCTGACCTTCTATGGCTACACCTTC. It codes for CASSQGLTFYGYTF.